The 27 T cell receptor beta chains listed next were all sequenced from one sample in a study of cytomegalovirus exposure and HLA in healthy donors. The protocol was immunoSEQ multiplex PCR, while the TCRdb copy is restricted to in-frame clones and leaves out a portion. Found here are 35,000 to 50,000 clones, 90% to 95% of them singletons; the top ten hold about 2.1%. Sequencing was carried out using PBMCs. These receptors were collected from a woman aged 18-29 years in good health and CMV-seronegative.

The chain is built from TRBV6-1 and TRBJ2-1; D may be TRBD1 (5 bases). The germline V gene has CDR1 MNHNS and CDR2 SASEGT. This CDR3 is 15 amino acids long. The V end was cut by 6 bases, the J end by 7 bases, with 19 bases between. The CDR3: CASSRWQGNGNEQFF. CDR3 DNA: TGTGCCAGCAGCCGGTGGCAGGGAAATGGTAATGAGCAGTTCTTC.

This sequence joins TRBV28 and TRBJ2-5; D is possibly TRBD2 (5 bases). Germline-derived CDR1 and CDR2 are MDHEN and SYDVKM. Trimming removed 5 bases at V and 1 base at J, with 14 bases between. The CDR3 loop spans 15 amino acids. The CDR3 region is CASSIRVSAQETQYF. In DNA form, the CDR3 reads TGTGCCAGCAGTATCCGGGTTAGCGCCCAAGAGACCCAGTACTTC.

The J gene is TRBJ2-1, the V gene TRBV5-1; 12 nucleotides line up with TRBD2. V shed 4 bases and J 4 bases; nucleotides not matched to a gene: 3. CDR1 and CDR2 from the germline V gene are SGHRS and YFSETQ. The length of the CDR3 is 15 residues. The CDR3 sequence: CASSRTSGVYNEQFF. In nucleotides, the CDR3 is TGCGCCAGCAGCCGGACTAGCGGGGTTTACAATGAGCAGTTCTTC.

This clone was observed a single time. The chain links TRBV7-2 to TRBJ1-2; TRBD1 matches at 8 bases. Trimming at V came to 6 bases and at J to 8 bases, leaving 14 bases not matched to a gene. The CDR3 covers 15 residues. In germline, CDR1 is SGHTA, CDR2 FQGNSA. CDR3 DNA: TGTGCCAGCAGGGGAGGGGTTCAGGGGGCGTCCGGCTACACCTTC. Translated: CASRGGVQGASGYTF.

V is TRBV5-5 and J is TRBJ2-1; 8 bases map to TRBD1. Per the germline V gene, CDR1 is SGHKS and CDR2 is YYEKEE (reference sequence). This CDR3 comprises 15 residues. The J segment lost 5 bases and the V segment lost 4 bases, leaving 8 bases of the junction unmatched. The CDR3 bases are TGTGCCAGCAGCCCAACAGGGGGTAGCCACAATGAGCAGTTCTTC. Translating gives CASSPTGGSHNEQFF.

The rearrangement joins TRBV29-1 to TRBJ2-2, with 10 bases lining up with TRBD2. Per the germline V gene, CDR1 is SQVTM and CDR2 is ANQGSEA. The J segment lost 7 bases and the V segment lost 7 bases, leaving 3 bases of the junction unmatched. CDR3 length: 12 amino acids. Here the CDR3 reads CSASGGGGELFF. CDR3 in DNA: TGCAGCGCTAGCGGGGGTGGCGGGGAGCTGTTTTTT.

V gene TRBV19 combines with J gene TRBJ1-3; TRBD1 is a possible D gene (6 bases). The germline V and J ends were trimmed by 7 bases and 3 bases, with 19 bases remaining between them. The CDR3 length is 16 residues. Per germline, CDR1 LNHDA and CDR2 SQIVND (reference sequence). The CDR3, as DNA: TGTGCCAGTACCCTCGGGACAAACCCTTATGGAAACACCATATATTTT. As protein: CASTLGTNPYGNTIYF.

V is TRBV13 and J is TRBJ2-2; D is unclear. CDR1 and CDR2 from the germline V gene are PRHDT and FYEKMQ (reference sequence). V was clipped by 5 bases and J by 2 bases, with 3 bases between them. This CDR3 has 12 residues. The CDR3 DNA reads as TGTGCCAGCAGCCCAAACACCGGGGAGCTGTTTTTT. Translation: CASSPNTGELFF.

The chain carries TRBV19 and TRBJ1-1; 9 bases are shared with TRBD1. V lost 4 bases, J lost 8 bases, and 8 bases stayed unmatched. The CDR3 spans 14 residues. Germline loops: CDR1 LNHDA, CDR2 SQIVND (reference sequence). The chain's CDR3 is CASSTLGTGREAFF. The CDR3 DNA sequence: TGTGCCAGTAGTACGCTCGGGACAGGGAGAGAAGCTTTCTTT.

This clone was observed a single time. The rearrangement joins TRBV19 to TRBJ1-1, with no clear D. This CDR3 comprises 13 residues. Trimming shortened V by 6 bases and J by 0 bases, and 8 bases separated the two germline ends. Germline-derived CDR1 and CDR2 are LNHDA and SQIVND (reference sequence). CDR3 residues: CASRLGVNTEAFF. For the CDR3, the DNA is TGTGCCAGTAGACTGGGCGTGAACACTGAAGCTTTCTTT.

This sequence joins TRBV9 and TRBJ2-2, with a tentative D call TRBD1 (5 bases). The CDR3 runs 15 residues. The germline V gene encodes CDR1 SGDLS and CDR2 YYNGEE. V was shortened by 0 bases and J by 5 bases, with 11 bases between the two germline ends. In DNA, the CDR3 is TGTGCCAGCAGCGTAGTTCCAGGGCAAACCGGGGAGCTGTTTTTT. Translation: CASSVVPGQTGELFF.

The chain combines TRBV4-1 with TRBJ1-5; possible D gene TRBD1, 5 bases. This CDR3 has 15 residues. V was cut by 1 base and J by 9 bases, with 16 bases left in between. CDR1 MGHRA and CDR2 YSYEKL come from the germline V gene. The CDR3 sequence: CASSQVEQASGPQHF. Written as DNA, the CDR3 is TGCGCCAGCAGCCAAGTTGAACAGGCGTCCGGGCCCCAGCATTTT.

This chain connects TRBV6-5 to TRBJ1-1; tentatively, D is TRBD1 (5 bases). V shed 3 bases and J shed 7 bases, with 12 bases lying between them. Germline CDR1 and CDR2: MNHEY and SVGAGI. The CDR3 totals 13 residues. DNA for the CDR3: TGTGCCAGCAGTTATGGGCGGGGACTTGAAGCTTTCTTT. Amino acid sequence: CASSYGRGLEAFF.

CDR3 loop: CASSPSGGKQETQYF. CDR3 nucleotides: TGTGCCAGCAGCCCTAGCGGGGGGAAACAAGAGACCCAGTACTTC. The V gene is TRBV13, the J gene TRBJ2-5; 11 bases fit TRBD2. The CDR3 runs to 15 residues. The junction had 4 bases not matched to a gene; V was cut back by 5 bases and J by 2 bases. Germline V gene sequence: CDR1 PRHDT, CDR2 FYEKMQ (reference sequence).

The V and J genes are TRBV25-1 and TRBJ2-5; D unclear. There are 14 residues in the CDR3. Deletions cut 4 bases from V and 2 bases from J, with 11 bases between. The germline CDR1 and CDR2 sequences are MGHDK and SYGVNS. The CDR3: CASSVRLPQETQYF. The CDR3 DNA reads TGTGCCAGCAGTGTGCGGCTTCCGCAAGAGACCCAGTACTTC.

In this sample, this clone turned up once. The chain has TRBV4-1 and TRBJ1-4; 7 bases fit TRBD1. This CDR3 spans 14 amino acids. After removal of 2 bases from V and 8 bases from J, the junction contained 5 bases not matched to a gene. Looked up from germline, CDR1 is MGHRA and CDR2 is YSYEKL. The CDR3 loop is CASSQPRQGEKLFF. The CDR3 nucleotides read TGCGCCAGCAGCCAACCTCGACAGGGAGAAAAACTGTTTTTT.

The chain employs TRBV6-6 and TRBJ2-1; 9 bases align to TRBD2. CDR3 length: 15 amino acids. Germline V lookup: CDR1 MNHNY, CDR2 SVGAGI (reference sequence). Germline trimming cut 6 bases from V and 6 bases from J; bases unmatched to any gene: 9. The CDR3 spells CASSFLAGARNEQFF. CDR3 in DNA: TGTGCCAGCAGCTTCTTAGCGGGGGCTCGCAATGAGCAGTTCTTC.

The CDR3 DNA follows: TGTGCCAGTAGTATGGACAACTCATACTCCTACGAGCAGTACTTC. As protein: CASSMDNSYSYEQYF. The J gene is TRBJ2-7, the V gene TRBV19; D perhaps matches TRBD1 (5 bases). Germline CDR1 and CDR2: LNHDA and SQIVND (reference sequence). Trimming shortened V by 3 bases and J by 0 bases, and 12 bases separated the two germline ends. This CDR3 has 15 amino acids. Full variable domain (remainder filled in from reference TRBV19 and TRBJ2-7): DGGITQSPKYLFRKEGQNVTLSCEQNLNHDAMYWYRQDPGQGLRLIYYSQIVNDFQKGDIAEGYSVSREKKESFPLTVTSAQKNPTAFYLCASSMDNSYSYEQYFGPGTRLTVT.

V is TRBV19 and J is TRBJ1-6; no definite D call. The CDR3 consists of 15 residues. Germline V gene sequence: CDR1 LNHDA, CDR2 SQIVND (reference sequence). Trimming cost V 6 bases and J 9 bases, with 18 bases left between them. In nucleotides, the CDR3 is TGTGCCAGTAGCCCCTCGGACTGGGATACTTCACCCCTCCACTTT. Translating it yields CASSPSDWDTSPLHF.

This sequence joins TRBV7-2 and TRBJ2-2; 8 nucleotides match TRBD2. From germline, CDR1 is SGHTA and CDR2 FQGNSA. The CDR3 runs 14 residues. With V trimmed by 2 bases and J by 8 bases, 4 bases remained unmatched. The CDR3 spells CASSLNGRGGELFF. The CDR3 DNA reads as TGTGCCAGCAGCTTAAACGGGAGGGGGGGGGAGCTGTTTTTT.

The chain employs TRBV25-1 and TRBJ2-2, with D tentatively TRBD1 (5 bases). Germline values: CDR1 MGHDK, CDR2 SYGVNS. V was trimmed by 5 bases and J by 0 bases, leaving 10 bases between them. The CDR3 is made up of 15 amino acids. CDR3 residues: CASSLTEANTGELFF. CDR3 nucleotides: TGTGCCAGCAGTCTGACAGAAGCGAACACCGGGGAGCTGTTTTTT.

The CDR3 region has the DNA TGTGCCAGCAGTGCCAGACAGGGGGCCGTAAACACTGAAGCTTTCTTT. Protein product: CASSARQGAVNTEAFF. The J gene is TRBJ1-1, the V gene TRBV2; 10 bases agree with TRBD1. Per germline, CDR1 SNHLY and CDR2 FYNNEI. This CDR3 is 16 amino acids long. V lost 4 bases and J lost 2; bases outside the gene matches: 7.

This clone has a single count. This rearrangement joins TRBV6-6 to TRBJ2-2, with TRBD1 matching over 8 bases. The trim removed 6 bases at V and 4 bases at J, leaving 7 bases unmatched. CDR1 is MNHNY and CDR2 is SVGAGI in the germline V gene (reference sequence). The CDR3 has 15 amino acids. The CDR3 coding sequence is TGTGCCAGCAGCCAAGGGACAGGAGGCACCGGGGAGCTGTTTTTT. Protein product: CASSQGTGGTGELFF.

The CDR3 bases are TGTGCCAGCTCACTCGGACTAGCGGGAGCAACCTACCAAGAGACCCAGTACTTC. Translation: CASSLGLAGATYQETQYF. The chain employs TRBV18 and TRBJ2-5, with 13 bases that match TRBD2. J gave up 0 bases and V 4 bases, and 8 bases lay outside the gene matches. The germline V gene encodes CDR1 KGHSH and CDR2 LQKENI. The CDR3 extends over 18 amino acids.

The chain is built from TRBV13 and TRBJ2-7; 9 bases match TRBD1. Germline loops: CDR1 PRHDT, CDR2 FYEKMQ (reference sequence). Trimming removed 2 bases from V and 7 bases from J; junction bases left unmatched: 6. The CDR3 runs 14 residues. In DNA form, the CDR3 reads TGTGCCAGCAGCTTAAAGGACAGGGGACTTGAGCAGTACTTC. Protein sequence: CASSLKDRGLEQYF.

The genes are TRBV19 and TRBJ2-2, with 10 bases fitting TRBD1. J was trimmed by 6 bases and V by 6 bases; bases with no gene match: 4. Germline V CDR1 and CDR2: LNHDA, SQIVND (reference sequence). This CDR3 has 14 amino acids. The CDR3 DNA reads TGTGCCAGTAGCCGGACAGGGGGAGCCGGGGAGCTGTTTTTT. This codes for CASSRTGGAGELFF. The variable domain in full, completed from reference TRBV19 and TRBJ2-2, reads DGGITQSPKYLFRKEGQNVTLSCEQNLNHDAMYWYRQDPGQGLRLIYYSQIVNDFQKGDIAEGYSVSREKKESFPLTVTSAQKNPTAFYLCASSRTGGAGELFFGEGSRLTVL.

J is TRBJ2-1 and V is TRBV6-4, with D possibly matching TRBD1 (5 bases). This CDR3 has 14 amino acids. Germline V CDR1 and CDR2: MRHNA, SNTAGT. V was shortened by 1 base and J by 7 bases, with 11 bases between the two germline ends. CDR3 region: CASSDLVKGNEQFF. For the CDR3, the DNA is TGTGCCAGCAGTGACTTAGTCAAGGGGAATGAGCAGTTCTTC.